This T cell receptor beta chain comes out of a study of cytomegalovirus exposure and HLA in healthy donors. This PCR relied on a set of 60 Vbeta primers and 13 Jbeta primers. Here immunoSEQ multiplex PCR was the method, and the copy in TCRdb shows in-frame clones only, minus some. The data contain around 210,000 clones, approximately 80% of them singletons. Whole-study findings and limits: The productive fraction for most TCR beta V segments was about 87% or about 30% in an earlier analysis. Roughly 170 TCR beta chains were listed as cytomegalovirus-associated. Later analysis demonstrated an association between a missense DCLRE1C variant and TCR beta V- and J-gene trimming.

As to this clone: Its cognate antigen is unknown.

Germline CDR1 SGDLS, CDR2 YYNGEE. Trimming shortened V by 3 bases and J by 8 bases, and 15 bases separated the two germline ends. This CDR3 is 13 amino acids long. Sequencing was carried out using PBMCs. This chain joins TRBV9 and TRBJ2-7; D not certain. The clonotype was recovered from a woman in her thirties in good health and CMV-seronegative. The CDR3: CASSEVDSHQQYF. The DNA for the CDR3 is TGTGCCAGCAGCGAGGTCGACTCCCACCAGCAGTACTTC.